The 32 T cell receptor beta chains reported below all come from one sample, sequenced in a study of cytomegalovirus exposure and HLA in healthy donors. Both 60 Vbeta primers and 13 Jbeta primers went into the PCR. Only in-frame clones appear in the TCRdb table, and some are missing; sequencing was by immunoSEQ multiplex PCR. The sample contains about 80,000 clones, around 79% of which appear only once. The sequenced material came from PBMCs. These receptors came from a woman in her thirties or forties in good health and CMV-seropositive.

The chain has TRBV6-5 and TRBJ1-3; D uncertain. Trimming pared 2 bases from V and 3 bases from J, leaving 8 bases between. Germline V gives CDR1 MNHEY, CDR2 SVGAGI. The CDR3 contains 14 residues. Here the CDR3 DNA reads TGTGCCAGCAGTTACCGGGGTCTTGGAAACACCATATATTTT. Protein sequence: CASSYRGLGNTIYF.

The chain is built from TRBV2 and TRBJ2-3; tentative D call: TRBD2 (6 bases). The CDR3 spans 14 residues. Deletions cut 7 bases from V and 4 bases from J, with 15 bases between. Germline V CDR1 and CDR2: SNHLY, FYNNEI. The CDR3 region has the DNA TGTGCCAGCACCAACTTAGCGGAGGCAGATACGCAGTATTTT. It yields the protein CASTNLAEADTQYF.

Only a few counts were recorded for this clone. CDR3 loop: CASSYSGGAYNEQFF. The CDR3 DNA follows: TGCGCCAGCAGCTATAGCGGGGGGGCCTACAATGAGCAGTTCTTC. V is TRBV5-1 and J is TRBJ2-1; 11 bases line up with TRBD2. Germline V gene sequence: CDR1 SGHRS, CDR2 YFSETQ. V was clipped by 3 bases and J by 2 bases; unmatched bases: 1. This CDR3 has 15 residues.

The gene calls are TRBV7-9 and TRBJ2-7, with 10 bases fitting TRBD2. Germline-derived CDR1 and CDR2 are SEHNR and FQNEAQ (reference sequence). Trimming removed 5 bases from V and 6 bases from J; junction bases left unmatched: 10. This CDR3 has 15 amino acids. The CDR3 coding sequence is TGTGCCAGCAGCCCCCGAACTAGCGGGAAACCCGAGCAGTACTTC. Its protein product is CASSPRTSGKPEQYF. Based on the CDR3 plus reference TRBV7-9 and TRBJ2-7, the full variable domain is DTGVSQNPRHKITKRGQNVTFRCDPISEHNRLYWYRQTLGQGPEFLTYFQNEAQLEKSRLLSDRFSAERPKGSFSTLEIQRTEQGDSAMYLCASSPRTSGKPEQYFGPGTRLTVT.

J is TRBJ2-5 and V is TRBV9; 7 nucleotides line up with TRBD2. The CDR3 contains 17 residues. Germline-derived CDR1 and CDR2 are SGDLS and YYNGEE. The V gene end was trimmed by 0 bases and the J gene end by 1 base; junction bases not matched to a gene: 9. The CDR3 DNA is TGTGCCAGCAGCGTAGGAGGTTGGGGGGGAACCCAAGAGACCCAGTACTTC. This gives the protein CASSVGGWGGTQETQYF.

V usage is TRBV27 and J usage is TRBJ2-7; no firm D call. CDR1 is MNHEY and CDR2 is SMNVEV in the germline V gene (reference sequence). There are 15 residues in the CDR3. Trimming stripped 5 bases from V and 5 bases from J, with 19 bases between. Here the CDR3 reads CASSPLHSKPNEQYF. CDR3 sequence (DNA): TGTGCCAGCAGTCCCCTCCATTCGAAGCCGAACGAGCAGTACTTC.

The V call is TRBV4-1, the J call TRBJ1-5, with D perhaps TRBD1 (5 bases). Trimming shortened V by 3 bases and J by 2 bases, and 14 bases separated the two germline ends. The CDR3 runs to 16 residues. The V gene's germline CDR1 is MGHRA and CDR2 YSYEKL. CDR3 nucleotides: TGCGCCAGCAGCCAGGCAACAGGACGGGGCAATCAGCCCCAGCATTTT. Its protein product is CASSQATGRGNQPQHF.

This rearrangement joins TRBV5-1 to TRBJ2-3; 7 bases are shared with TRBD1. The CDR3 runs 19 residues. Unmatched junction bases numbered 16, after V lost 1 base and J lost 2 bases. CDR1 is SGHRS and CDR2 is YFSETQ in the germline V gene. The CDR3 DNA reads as TGCGCCAGCAGCTTGTCTTCGCTCTCGTTAACAGGGGACACAGATACGCAGTATTTT. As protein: CASSLSSLSLTGDTDTQYF.

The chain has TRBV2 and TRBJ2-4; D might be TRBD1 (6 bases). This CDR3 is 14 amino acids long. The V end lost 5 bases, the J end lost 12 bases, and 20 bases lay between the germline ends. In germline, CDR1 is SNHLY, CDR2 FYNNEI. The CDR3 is CASSPRPRDMYQYF. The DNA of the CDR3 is TGTGCCAGCAGTCCCCGCCCTAGGGACATGTATCAGTACTTC.

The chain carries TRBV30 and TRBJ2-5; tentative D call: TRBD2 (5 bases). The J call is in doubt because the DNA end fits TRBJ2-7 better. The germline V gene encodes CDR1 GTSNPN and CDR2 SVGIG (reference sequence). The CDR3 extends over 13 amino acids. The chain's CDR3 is CAWSVGLTYEQYF. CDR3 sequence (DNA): TGTGCCTGGAGTGTTGGACTGACCTACGAGCAGTACTTC.

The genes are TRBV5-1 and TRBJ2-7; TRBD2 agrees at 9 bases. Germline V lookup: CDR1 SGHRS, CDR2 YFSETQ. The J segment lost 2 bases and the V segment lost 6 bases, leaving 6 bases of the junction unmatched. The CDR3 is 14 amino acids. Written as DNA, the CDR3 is TGCGCCAGCACCAGGATAGCGGGAGCCTACGAGCAGTACTTC. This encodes CASTRIAGAYEQYF.

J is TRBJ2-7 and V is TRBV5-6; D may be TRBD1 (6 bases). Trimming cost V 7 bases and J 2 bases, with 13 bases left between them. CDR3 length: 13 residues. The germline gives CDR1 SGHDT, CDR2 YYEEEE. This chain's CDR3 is CASSRGVTYEQYF. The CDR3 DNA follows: TGTGCCAGCTCCAGGGGAGTCACCTACGAGCAGTACTTC.

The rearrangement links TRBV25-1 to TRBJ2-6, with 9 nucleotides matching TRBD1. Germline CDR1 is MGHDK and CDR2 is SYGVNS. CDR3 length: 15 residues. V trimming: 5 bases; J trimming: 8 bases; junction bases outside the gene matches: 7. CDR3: CASSPRTGDTNVLTF. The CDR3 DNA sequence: TGTGCCAGCAGTCCCCGGACAGGGGATACCAACGTCCTGACTTTC.

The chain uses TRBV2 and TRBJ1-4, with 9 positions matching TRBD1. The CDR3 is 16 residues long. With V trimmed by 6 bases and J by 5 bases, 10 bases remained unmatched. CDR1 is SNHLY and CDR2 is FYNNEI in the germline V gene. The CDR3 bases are TGTGCCAGCAGAACCGGGACAGGGCGGGGGAATGAAAAACTGTTTTTT. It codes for CASRTGTGRGNEKLFF.

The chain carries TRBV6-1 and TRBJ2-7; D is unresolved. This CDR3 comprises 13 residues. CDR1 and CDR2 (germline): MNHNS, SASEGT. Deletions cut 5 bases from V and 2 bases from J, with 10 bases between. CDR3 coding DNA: TGTGCCAGCAGTTTTGAGCGCACCTACGAGCAGTACTTC. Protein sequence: CASSFERTYEQYF.

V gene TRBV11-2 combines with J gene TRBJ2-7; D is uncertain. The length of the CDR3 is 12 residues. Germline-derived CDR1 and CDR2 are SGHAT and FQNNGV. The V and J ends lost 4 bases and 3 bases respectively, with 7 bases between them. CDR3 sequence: CASSSNIYEQYF. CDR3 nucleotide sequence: TGTGCCAGCAGCTCTAATATCTACGAGCAGTACTTC.

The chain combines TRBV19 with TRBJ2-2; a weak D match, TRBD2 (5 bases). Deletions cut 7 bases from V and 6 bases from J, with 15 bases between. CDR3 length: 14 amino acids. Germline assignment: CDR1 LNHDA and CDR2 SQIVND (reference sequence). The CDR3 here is CASMGMRAAGELFF. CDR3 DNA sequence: TGTGCCAGTATGGGGATGAGGGCCGCCGGGGAGCTGTTTTTT.

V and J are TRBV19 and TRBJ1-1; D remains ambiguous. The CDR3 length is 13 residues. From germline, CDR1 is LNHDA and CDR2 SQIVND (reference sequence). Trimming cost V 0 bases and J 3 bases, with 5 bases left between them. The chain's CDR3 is CASSIDSDTEAFF. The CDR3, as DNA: TGTGCCAGTAGTATAGACAGCGACACTGAAGCTTTCTTT.

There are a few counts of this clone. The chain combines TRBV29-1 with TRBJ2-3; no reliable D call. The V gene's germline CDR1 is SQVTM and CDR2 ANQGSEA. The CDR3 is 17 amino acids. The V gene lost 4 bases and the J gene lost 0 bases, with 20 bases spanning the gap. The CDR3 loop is CSVVGDNGRTSTDTQYF. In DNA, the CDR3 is TGCAGCGTTGTGGGCGACAACGGCCGAACTAGCACAGATACGCAGTATTTT.

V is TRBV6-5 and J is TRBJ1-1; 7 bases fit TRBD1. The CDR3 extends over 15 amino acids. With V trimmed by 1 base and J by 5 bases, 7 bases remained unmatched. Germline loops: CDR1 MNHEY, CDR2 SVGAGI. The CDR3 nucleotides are TGTGCCAGCAGTTACTATGGGGCGACAGGGACTGAAGCTTTCTTT. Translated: CASSYYGATGTEAFF.

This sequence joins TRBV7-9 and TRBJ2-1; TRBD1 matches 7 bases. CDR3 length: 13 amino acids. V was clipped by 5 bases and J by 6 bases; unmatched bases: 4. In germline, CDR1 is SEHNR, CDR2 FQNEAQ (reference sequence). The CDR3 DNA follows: TGTGCCAGCAGCAAAACAGGGGTCAATGAGCAGTTCTTC. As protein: CASSKTGVNEQFF.

CDR3 residues: CASSHPVFNEQFF. The CDR3 coding sequence is TGTGCCAGCAGCCACCCGGTGTTCAATGAGCAGTTCTTC. This chain joins TRBV7-9 and TRBJ2-1, with D unclear. V lost 5 bases and J lost 6, with 11 bases in between. Germline V lookup: CDR1 SEHNR, CDR2 FQNEAQ (reference sequence). The CDR3 sequence is 13 residues long. Full variable domain (remainder filled in from reference TRBV7-9 and TRBJ2-1): DTGVSQNPRHKITKRGQNVTFRCDPISEHNRLYWYRQTLGQGPEFLTYFQNEAQLEKSRLLSDRFSAERPKGSFSTLEIQRTEQGDSAMYLCASSHPVFNEQFFGPGTRLTVL.

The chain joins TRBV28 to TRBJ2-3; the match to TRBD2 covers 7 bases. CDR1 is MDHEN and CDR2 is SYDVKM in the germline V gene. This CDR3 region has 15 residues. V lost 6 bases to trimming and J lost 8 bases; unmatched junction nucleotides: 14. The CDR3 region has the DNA TGTGCCAGCAGCCTAACCCCGACTAGCCCCAGTACGCAGTATTTT. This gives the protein CASSLTPTSPSTQYF. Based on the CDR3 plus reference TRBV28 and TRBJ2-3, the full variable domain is DVKVTQSSRYLVKRTGEKVFLECVQDMDHENMFWYRQDPGLGLRLIYFSYDVKMKEKGDIPEGYSVSREKKERFSLILESASTNQTSMYLCASSLTPTSPSTQYFGPGTRLTVL.

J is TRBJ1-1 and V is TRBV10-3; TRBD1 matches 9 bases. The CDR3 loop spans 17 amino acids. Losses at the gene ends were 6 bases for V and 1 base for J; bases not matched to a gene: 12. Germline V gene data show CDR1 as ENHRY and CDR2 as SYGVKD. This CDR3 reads CAISGVTGGGENTEAFF. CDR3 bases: TGTGCCATCAGCGGAGTAACAGGGGGCGGAGAGAACACTGAAGCTTTCTTT.

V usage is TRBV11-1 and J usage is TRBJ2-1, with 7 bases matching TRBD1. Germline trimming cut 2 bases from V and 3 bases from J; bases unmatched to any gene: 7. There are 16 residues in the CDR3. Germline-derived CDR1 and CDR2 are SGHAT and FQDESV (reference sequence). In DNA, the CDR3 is TGTGCCAGCAGCTTAAACCGGGACAGAATCTACAATGAGCAGTTCTTC. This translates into CASSLNRDRIYNEQFF.

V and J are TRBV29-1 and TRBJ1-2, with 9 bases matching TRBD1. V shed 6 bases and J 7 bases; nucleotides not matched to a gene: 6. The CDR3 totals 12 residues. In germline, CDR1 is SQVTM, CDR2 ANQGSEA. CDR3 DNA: TGCAGCGTCGTGACAGGGGGGAGTGGCTACACCTTC. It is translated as CSVVTGGSGYTF.

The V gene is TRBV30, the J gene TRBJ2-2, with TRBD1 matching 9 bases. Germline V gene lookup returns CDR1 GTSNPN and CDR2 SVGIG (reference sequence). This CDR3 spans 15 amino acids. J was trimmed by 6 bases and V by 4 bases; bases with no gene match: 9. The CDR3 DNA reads TGTGCCTGGACGAAGGGACAGGGACCTTCCGGGGAGCTGTTTTTT. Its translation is CAWTKGQGPSGELFF.

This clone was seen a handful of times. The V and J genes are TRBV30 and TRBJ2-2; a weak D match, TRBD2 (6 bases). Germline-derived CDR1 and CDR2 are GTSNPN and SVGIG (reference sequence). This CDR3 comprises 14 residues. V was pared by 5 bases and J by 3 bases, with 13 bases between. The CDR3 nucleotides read TGTGCCTGGGGGCCGGGACTGTACACCGGGGAGCTGTTTTTT. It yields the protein CAWGPGLYTGELFF. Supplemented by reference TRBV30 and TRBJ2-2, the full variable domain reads SQTIHQWPATLVQPVGSPLSLECTVEGTSNPNLYWYRQAAGRGLQLLFYSVGIGQISSEVPQNLSASRPQDRQFILSSKKLLLSDSGFYLCAWGPGLYTGELFFGEGSRLTVL.

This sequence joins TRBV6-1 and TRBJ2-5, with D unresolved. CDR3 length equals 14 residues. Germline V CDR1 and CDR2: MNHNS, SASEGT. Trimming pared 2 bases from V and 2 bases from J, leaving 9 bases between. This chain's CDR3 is CASSELRRQETQYF. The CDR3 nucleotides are TGTGCCAGCAGTGAATTGAGGCGTCAAGAGACCCAGTACTTC.

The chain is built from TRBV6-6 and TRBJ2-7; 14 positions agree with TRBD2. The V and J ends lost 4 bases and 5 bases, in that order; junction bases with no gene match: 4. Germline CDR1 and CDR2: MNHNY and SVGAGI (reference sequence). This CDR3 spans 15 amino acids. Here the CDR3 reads CASSLGLAGGNEQYF. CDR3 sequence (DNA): TGTGCCAGCAGTTTAGGACTAGCGGGGGGAAACGAGCAGTACTTC.

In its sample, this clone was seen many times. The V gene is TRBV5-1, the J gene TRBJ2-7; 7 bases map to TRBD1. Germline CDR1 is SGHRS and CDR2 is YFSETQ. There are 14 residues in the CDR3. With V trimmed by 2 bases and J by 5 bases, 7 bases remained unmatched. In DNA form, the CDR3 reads TGCGCCAGCAGCTTACAGGGGATTTGGGACGAGCAGTACTTC. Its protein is CASSLQGIWDEQYF.

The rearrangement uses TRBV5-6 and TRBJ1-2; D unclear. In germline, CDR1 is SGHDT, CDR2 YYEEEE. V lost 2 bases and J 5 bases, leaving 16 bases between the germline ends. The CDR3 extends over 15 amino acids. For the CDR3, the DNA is TGTGCCAGCAGCTTAGACCCCGGGAGTAGTTATGGCTACACCTTC. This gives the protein CASSLDPGSSYGYTF.